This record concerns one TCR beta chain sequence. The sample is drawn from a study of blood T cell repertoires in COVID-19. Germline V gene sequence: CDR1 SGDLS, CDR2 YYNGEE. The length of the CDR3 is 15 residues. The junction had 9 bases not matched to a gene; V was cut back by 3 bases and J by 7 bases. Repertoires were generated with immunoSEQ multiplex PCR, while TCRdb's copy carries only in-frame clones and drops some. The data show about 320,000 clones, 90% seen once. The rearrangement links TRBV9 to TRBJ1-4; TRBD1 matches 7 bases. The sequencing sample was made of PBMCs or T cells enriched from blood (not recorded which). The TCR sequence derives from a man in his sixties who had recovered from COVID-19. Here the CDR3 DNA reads TGTGCCAGCAGCGCCCGGGACAGCGTACCTGAAAAACTGTTTTTT. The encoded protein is CASSARDSVPEKLFF.